The table lists the clone carrying this T cell receptor beta chain with a few counts. Its antigen is undetermined. This entry comes from a study of response to subunit inactivated influenza vaccine. TCRdb passed the RT-PCR reads through MiXCR, listing each CDR3 protein once. In the table there are 500,000 to 600,000 distinct CDR3 sequences, around 15% of which are singletons. Regarding the study as a whole: Authors proposed each seasonal influenza vaccination draws in few new T cells.

With 0 bases removed from V and 7 bases from J, the gap between germline ends came to 18 bases. The CDR3 extends over 16 amino acids. The germline V gene encodes CDR1 LGHNA and CDR2 YNFKEQ. V is TRBV4-2 and J is TRBJ1-1; D gene uncertain. Sequenced here: PBMCs from blood, sampled 11 to 12 days after vaccination. This TCR was sampled from a man aged 45-65 years who received an inactivated influenza vaccine. CDR3 bases: TGTGCCAGCAGCCAAGATCGCTGGAGCAACAATGGTGAAGCTTTCTTT. Encoded protein: CASSQDRWSNNGEAFF.